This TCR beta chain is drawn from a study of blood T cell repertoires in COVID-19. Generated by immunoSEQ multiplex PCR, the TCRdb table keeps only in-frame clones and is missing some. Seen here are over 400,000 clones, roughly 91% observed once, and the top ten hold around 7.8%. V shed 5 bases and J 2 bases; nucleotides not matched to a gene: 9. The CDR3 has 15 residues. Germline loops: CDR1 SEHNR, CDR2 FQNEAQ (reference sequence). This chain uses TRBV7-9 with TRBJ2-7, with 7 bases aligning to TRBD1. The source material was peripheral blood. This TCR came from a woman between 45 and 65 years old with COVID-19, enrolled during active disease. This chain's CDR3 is CASSRPGTATYEQYF. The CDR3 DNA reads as TGTGCCAGCAGCCGACCTGGGACAGCAACCTACGAGCAGTACTTC. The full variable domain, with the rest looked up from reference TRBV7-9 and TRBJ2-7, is DTGVSQNPRHKITKRGQNVTFRCDPISEHNRLYWYRQTLGQGPEFLTYFQNEAQLEKSRLLSDRFSAERPKGSFSTLEIQRTEQGDSAMYLCASSRPGTATYEQYFGPGTRLTVT.